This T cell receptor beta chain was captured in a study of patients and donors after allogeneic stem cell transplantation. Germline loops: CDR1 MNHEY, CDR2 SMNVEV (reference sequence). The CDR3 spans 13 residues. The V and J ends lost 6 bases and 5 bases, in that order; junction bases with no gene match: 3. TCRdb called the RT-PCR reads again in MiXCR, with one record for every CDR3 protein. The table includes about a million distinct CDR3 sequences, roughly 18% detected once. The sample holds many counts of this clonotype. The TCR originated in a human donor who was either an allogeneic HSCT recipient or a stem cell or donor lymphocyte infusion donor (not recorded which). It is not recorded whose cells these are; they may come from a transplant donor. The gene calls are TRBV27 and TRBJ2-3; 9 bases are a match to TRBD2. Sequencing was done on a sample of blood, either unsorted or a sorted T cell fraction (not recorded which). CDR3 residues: CASRGGRGDTQYF. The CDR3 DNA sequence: TGTGCCAGCAGGGGCGGGAGGGGAGATACGCAGTATTTT.